This T cell receptor beta chain was captured in a study of a mutant IDH1 vaccine in newly diagnosed glioma. Study-wide background: The sex distribution of treated patients was about 62% male and about 40% female, with a mean age of roughly 40 years.

Libraries were prepared by immunoSEQ multiplex PCR; TCRdb keeps only in-frame clonotypes and omits some of them. The sample lists roughly 110,000 clones, 90% occurring once. Study results and limitations: Vaccine-induced immune responses were detected in roughly 92% of patients.

This CDR3 is 13 amino acids long. The V end was cut by 5 bases, the J end by 5 bases, with 9 bases between. Germline V gives CDR1 SEHNR, CDR2 FQNEAQ (reference sequence). As to time point: week 11, during vaccination. Topical imiquimod accompanied each vaccine dose, which consisted of 300 ug of mutant IDH1 20-mer peptide. Comments on this clone: Its antigen is as yet unknown.

The material sequenced was PBMCs, taken from a glioma patient whose treatment included an IDH1 peptide vaccine. The chain links TRBV7-9 to TRBJ2-2; D is possibly TRBD1 (6 bases). This receptor was obtained from a woman aged 45-60 years with glioma. CDR3 in amino acids: CASSGQGTGELFF. CDR3 nucleotides: TGTGCCAGCAGCGGCCAGGGGACCGGGGAGCTGTTTTTT.